Sequencing of this TCR beta chain was carried out in a study of blood T cells in healthy people across ages. Primed by a sample-barcoded 5' primer and a J-beta primer mix, a second PCR proceeded for roughly 7 to 11 cycles. TCRdb reprocessed the 5' RACE reads with MiXCR, giving one entry per CDR3 protein. This table holds approximately 800,000 distinct CDR3 sequences, about 45% found once. Looked up from germline, CDR1 is MDHEN and CDR2 is SYDVKM. The CDR3 loop spans 14 amino acids. Trimming stripped 5 bases from V and 4 bases from J, with 12 bases between. V and J are TRBV28 and TRBJ1-5; D is uncertain. Sequencing was performed on blood. This TCR was recovered from a man older than 75 in good health. The CDR3 DNA reads TGTGCCAGCAGTGTATATGGGATAAATCAGCCCCAGCATTTT. This encodes CASSVYGINQPQHF.